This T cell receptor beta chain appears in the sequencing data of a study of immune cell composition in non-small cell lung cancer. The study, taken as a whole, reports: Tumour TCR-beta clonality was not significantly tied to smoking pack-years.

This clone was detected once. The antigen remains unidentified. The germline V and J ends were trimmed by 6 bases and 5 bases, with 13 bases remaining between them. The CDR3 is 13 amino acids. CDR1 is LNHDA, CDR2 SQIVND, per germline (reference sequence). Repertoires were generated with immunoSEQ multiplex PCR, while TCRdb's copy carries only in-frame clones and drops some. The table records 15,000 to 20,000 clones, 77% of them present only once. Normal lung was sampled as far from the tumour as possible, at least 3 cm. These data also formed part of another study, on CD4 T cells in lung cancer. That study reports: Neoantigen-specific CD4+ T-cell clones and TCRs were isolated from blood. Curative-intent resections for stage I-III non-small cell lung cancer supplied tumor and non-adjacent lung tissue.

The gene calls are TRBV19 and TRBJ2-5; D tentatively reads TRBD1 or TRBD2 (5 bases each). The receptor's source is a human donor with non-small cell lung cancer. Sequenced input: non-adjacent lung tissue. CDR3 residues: CASSRGVEETQYF. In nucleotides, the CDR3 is TGTGCCAGTAGCAGAGGGGTGGAGGAGACCCAGTACTTC. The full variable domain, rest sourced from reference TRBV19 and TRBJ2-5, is DGGITQSPKYLFRKEGQNVTLSCEQNLNHDAMYWYRQDPGQGLRLIYYSQIVNDFQKGDIAEGYSVSREKKESFPLTVTSAQKNPTAFYLCASSRGVEETQYFGPGTRLLVL.